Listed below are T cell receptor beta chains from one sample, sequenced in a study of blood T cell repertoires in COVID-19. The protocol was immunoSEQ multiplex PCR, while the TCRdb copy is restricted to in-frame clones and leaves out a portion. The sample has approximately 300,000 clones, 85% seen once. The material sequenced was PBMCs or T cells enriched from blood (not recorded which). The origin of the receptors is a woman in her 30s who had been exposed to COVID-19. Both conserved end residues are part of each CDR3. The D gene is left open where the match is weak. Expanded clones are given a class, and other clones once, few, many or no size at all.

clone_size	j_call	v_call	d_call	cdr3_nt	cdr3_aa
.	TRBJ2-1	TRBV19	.	.	CASTSAGVHNEQFF
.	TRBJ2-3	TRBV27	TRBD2	TGTGCCAGCAGTTTACTCCCCGGGACTAGCGGGACCACAGATACGCAGTATTTT	CASSLLPGTSGTTDTQYF
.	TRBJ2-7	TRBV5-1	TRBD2	TGCGCCAGCAGCCTTGGGACTAGCGGGACGGGAGAGCAGTACTTC	CASSLGTSGTGEQYF
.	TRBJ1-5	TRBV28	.	TGTGCCAGCAGTTTATGGGGGTCGGGGCAGCCCCAGCATTTT	CASSLWGSGQPQHF
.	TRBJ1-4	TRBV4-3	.	TGCGCCAGCAGTTCACGAGGTGGATCTAATGAAAAACTGTTTTTT	CASSSRGGSNEKLFF
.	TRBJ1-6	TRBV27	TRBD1	TGTGCCAGCAAGAGGCCGGGACAGGGAAATTCACCCCTCCACTTT	CASKRPGQGNSPLHF
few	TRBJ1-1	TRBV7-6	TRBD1	TGTGCCAGCAGTTCACAACCAGGGGGCGCTGGGAACACTGAAGCTTTCTTT	CASSSQPGGAGNTEAFF
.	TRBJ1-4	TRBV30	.	TGTGCCTGGGGACGTAGGGGCGTTGAGGAAAAACTGTTTTTT	CAWGRRGVEEKLFF
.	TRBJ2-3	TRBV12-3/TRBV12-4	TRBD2	TGTGCCAGCACCTTTGGACTAGGAGATACGCAGTATTTT	CASTFGLGDTQYF
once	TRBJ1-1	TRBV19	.	TGTGCCAGTAGTATCACCCCGGGGGTGAACACTGAAGCTTTCTTT	CASSITPGVNTEAFF
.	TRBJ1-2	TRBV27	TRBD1	TGTGCCAGCAGTAAAACGGACAGGGCCAACTATGGCTACACCTTC	CASSKTDRANYGYTF
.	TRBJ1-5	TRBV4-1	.	TGCGCCAGCAGCCAAGAGGGGGGGTCGAGCCATAGCAATCAGCCCCAGCATTTT	CASSQEGGSSHSNQPQHF
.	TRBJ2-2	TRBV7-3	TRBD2	TGTGCCAGCAGCTTAACATCTACTAGCGGGGCTCGGGGGGAGCTGTTTTTT	CASSLTSTSGARGELFF
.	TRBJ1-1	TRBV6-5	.	TGTGCCACTAGGATACAAAGTGGCGCTGAAGCTTTCTTT	CATRIQSGAEAFF
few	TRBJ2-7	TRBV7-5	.	TGTGTCAGAAGCTTAGTATGTGCGGGCTACGAGCAGTACTTC	CVRSLVCAGYEQYF
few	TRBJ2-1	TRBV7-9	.	TGTGCCAGCAGCTTATCGGCAGGCAATGAGCAGTTCTTC	CASSLSAGNEQFF
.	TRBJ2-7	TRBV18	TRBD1	TGTGCCAGCGCGGCCGGACAGGGAGGTTACGAGCAGTACTTC	CASAAGQGGYEQYF
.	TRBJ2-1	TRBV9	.	TGTGCCAGCAGCGTAGTGGGCGGGTACGCCTACAATGAGCAGTTCTTC	CASSVVGGYAYNEQFF
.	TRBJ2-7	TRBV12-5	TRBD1	TGTGCTAGTGGTTTGGGGACAGGGACCGAGCAGTACTTC	CASGLGTGTEQYF
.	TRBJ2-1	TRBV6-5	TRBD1	TGTGCCAGCAGTAACACAGGGGGCGCGGGAAATGAGCAGTTCTTC	CASSNTGGAGNEQFF
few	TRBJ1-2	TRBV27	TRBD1	TGTGCCAGCAGTTTAGGACAGGGCATTAACTATGGCTACACCTTC	CASSLGQGINYGYTF
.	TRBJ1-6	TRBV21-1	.	TGTGCCAGCAGCCAAGGGGGCCTTAACCCGATCAAGAATTCACCCCTCCACTTT	CASSQGGLNPIKNSPLHF
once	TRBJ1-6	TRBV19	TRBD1	TGTGCCAGTAGTAAGGAGGGGGCAGGGGTGTCACCCCTCCACTTT	CASSKEGAGVSPLHF